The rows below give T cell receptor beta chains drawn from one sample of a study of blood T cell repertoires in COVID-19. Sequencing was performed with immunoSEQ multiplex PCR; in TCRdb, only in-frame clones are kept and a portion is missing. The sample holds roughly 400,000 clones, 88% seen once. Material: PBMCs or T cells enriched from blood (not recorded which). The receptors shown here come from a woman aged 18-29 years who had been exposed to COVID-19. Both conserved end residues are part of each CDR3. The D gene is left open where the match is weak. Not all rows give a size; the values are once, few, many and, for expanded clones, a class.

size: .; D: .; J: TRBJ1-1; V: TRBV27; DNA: TGTGCCAGCAGTTTTTCCCCTTTGACAGGCCCTGAAGCTTTCTTT; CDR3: CASSFSPLTGPEAFF
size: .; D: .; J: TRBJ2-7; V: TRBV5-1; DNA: TGCGCCAGCAGCAGAGGAGCCGGGACATCATACGAGCAGTACTTC; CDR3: CASSRGAGTSYEQYF
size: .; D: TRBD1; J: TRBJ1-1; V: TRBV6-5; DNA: TGTGCCAGCAGTTCCCTGGGACAGCTGAACACTGAAGCTTTCTTT; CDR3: CASSSLGQLNTEAFF
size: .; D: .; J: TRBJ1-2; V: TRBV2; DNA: TGTGCCAGCAGTGAATCCCCTCCCGGTAACTATGGCTACACCTTC; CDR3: CASSESPPGNYGYTF
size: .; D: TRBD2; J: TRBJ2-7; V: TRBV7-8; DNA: TGTGCCAGCAGCTCCCGGGCCTCGGGAGGGCAGTACTTC; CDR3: CASSSRASGGQYF
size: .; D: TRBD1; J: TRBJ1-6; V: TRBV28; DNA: TGTGCCAGCAGTACACCGGGACAGCCTAATTCACCCCTCCACTTT; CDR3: CASSTPGQPNSPLHF
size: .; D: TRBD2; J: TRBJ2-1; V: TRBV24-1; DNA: TGTGCCACCAGTGATTTGCGGGCGGGGGGGAGCGAGCAGTTCTTC; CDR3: CATSDLRAGGSEQFF
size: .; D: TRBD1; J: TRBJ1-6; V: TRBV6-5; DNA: TGTGCCAGCAGTCCCTCGGGACAGGGGAGTTCACCCCTCCACTTT; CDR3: CASSPSGQGSSPLHF
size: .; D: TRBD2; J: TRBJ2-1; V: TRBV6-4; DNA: TGTGCCAGCAGTAGGTCTAGCGGCACCTACAATGAGCAGTTCTTC; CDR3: CASSRSSGTYNEQFF
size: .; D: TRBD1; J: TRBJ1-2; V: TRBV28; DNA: TGTGCCAGCAGCACTCAGGGACAGGGAAACTATGGCTACACCTTC; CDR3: CASSTQGQGNYGYTF
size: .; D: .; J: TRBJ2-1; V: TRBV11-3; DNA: TGTGCCAGCAGCTTACTGGGAAAGGGGTCCTACAATGAGCAGTTCTTC; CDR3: CASSLLGKGSYNEQFF
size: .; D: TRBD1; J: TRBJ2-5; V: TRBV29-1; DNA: TGCAGCGTGCCGAGACAGGGGATCGGGCGGGAGACCCAGTACTTC; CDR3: CSVPRQGIGRETQYF
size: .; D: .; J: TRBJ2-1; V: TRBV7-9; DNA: TGTGCCAGCAGCTTAGCGCGGCAGGGCTCCTACAATGAGCAGTTCTTC; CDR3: CASSLARQGSYNEQFF
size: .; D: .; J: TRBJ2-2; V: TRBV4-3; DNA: TGCGCCAGCAGCCAAGGAACGGGACATTTGGACGGGGAGCTGTTTTTT; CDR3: CASSQGTGHLDGELFF
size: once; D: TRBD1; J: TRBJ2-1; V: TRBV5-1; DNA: TGCGCCAGCAGCTTGGCCGGGACAGGGAAGGGTGAGCAGTTCTTC; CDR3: CASSLAGTGKGEQFF
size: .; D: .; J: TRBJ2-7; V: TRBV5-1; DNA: TGCGCCAGCAGCCCGGGACTCCGCCAACCTTCTTCCGAGCAGTACTTC; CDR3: CASSPGLRQPSSEQYF
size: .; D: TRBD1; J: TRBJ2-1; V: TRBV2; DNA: TGTGCCAGCAGTGCAGACAGGGGGTCCTACAATGAGCAGTTCTTC; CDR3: CASSADRGSYNEQFF
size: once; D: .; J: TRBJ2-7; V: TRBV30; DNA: TGTGCCTGGAGTGCAGGGGAGGGCTACGAGCAGTACTTC; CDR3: CAWSAGEGYEQYF
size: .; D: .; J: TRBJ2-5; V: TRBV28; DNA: TGTGCCAGCAGTTTAGGAGGTCTAGAGACCCAGTACTTC; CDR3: CASSLGGLETQYF
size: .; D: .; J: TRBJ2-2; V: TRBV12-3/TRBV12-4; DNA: TGTGCCAGCAGTCAAACAGACACCGGGGAGCTGTTTTTT; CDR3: CASSQTDTGELFF
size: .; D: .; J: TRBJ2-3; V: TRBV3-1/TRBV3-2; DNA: TGTGCCAGCAGCTTCCGGAGGGGAGATACGCAGTATTTT; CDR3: CASSFRRGDTQYF
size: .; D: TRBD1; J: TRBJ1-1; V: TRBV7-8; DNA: TGTGCCAGCAGCCCCCGGACAGGATCGATTAACACTGAAGCTTTCTTT; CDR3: CASSPRTGSINTEAFF
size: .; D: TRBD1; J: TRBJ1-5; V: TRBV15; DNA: TGTGCCACCAGCGGACAGGGAGGTCAGCCCCAGCATTTT; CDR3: CATSGQGGQPQHF
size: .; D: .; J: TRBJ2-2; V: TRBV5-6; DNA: TGTGCCAGCAGCTTGGTATCAGGGACCGGGGAGCTGTTTTTT; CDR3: CASSLVSGTGELFF
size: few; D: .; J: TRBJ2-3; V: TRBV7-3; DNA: TGTGCCAGCAGCTGGGGGGGCGCTCCAGATACGCAGTATTTT; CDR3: CASSWGGAPDTQYF
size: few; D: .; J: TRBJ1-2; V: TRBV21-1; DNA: TGTGCCAGCAACCGGGACTATGGCTACACCTTC; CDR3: CASNRDYGYTF
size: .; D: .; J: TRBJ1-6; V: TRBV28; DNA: TGTGCCAGCAGTCGGGGGTTGGGGAATTCACCCCTCCACTTT; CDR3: CASSRGLGNSPLHF
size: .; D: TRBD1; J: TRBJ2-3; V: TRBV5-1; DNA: TGCGCCAGCAGCTTGGGGCCGGGACAGGGGACAGATACGCAGTATTTT; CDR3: CASSLGPGQGTDTQYF
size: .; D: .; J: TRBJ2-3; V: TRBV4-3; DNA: TGCGCCAGCAGCCAAGATCCATTCATAGGGGGTACGCAGTATTTT; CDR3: CASSQDPFIGGTQYF
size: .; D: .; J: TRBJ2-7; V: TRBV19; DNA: TGTGCCAGTAGTTGGGGACAGGGGACTAGCGGCGATACTACCTCCTACGAGCAGTACTTC; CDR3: CASSWGQGTSGDTTSYEQYF
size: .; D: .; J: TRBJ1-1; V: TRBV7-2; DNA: TGTGCCAGTGCCTTAAGACTGGTCGGTCGCACTGAAGCTTTCTTT; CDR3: CASALRLVGRTEAFF
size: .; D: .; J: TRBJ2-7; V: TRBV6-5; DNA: TGTGCCAGCAGTTCCTATGAAGGGGACGAGCAGTACTTC; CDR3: CASSSYEGDEQYF
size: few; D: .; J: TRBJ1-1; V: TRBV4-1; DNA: TGCGCCAGCAGCAGCCACAGGGCCCCGAACACTGAAGCTTTCTTT; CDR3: CASSSHRAPNTEAFF